This TCR beta chain originates from a study of blood T cell repertoires in COVID-19. This CDR3 is built from 14 residues. The V end lost 5 bases, the J end lost 8 bases, and 18 bases lay between the germline ends. Germline loops: CDR1 SNHLY, CDR2 FYNNEI. In the original processing: Reference gene primer amplification gave estimated nucleated cell counts. Measured with immunoSEQ multiplex PCR; TCRdb has only the in-frame clones, and not every one. Clone size and V and J calls were adopted from that table, with D and trimming inferred from the DNA. The sample has approximately 150,000 clones; around 72% are singletons.

The chain recombines TRBV2 with TRBJ1-2, with TRBD1 as a possible D gene (5 bases). Input material: peripheral blood. This clonotype originated in a woman aged 55-70 years with acute or convalescent COVID-19. DNA of the CDR3: TGTGCCAGCAGTCCCAACCGGGGGTTTGAAGGCTACACCTTC. As protein: CASSPNRGFEGYTF.